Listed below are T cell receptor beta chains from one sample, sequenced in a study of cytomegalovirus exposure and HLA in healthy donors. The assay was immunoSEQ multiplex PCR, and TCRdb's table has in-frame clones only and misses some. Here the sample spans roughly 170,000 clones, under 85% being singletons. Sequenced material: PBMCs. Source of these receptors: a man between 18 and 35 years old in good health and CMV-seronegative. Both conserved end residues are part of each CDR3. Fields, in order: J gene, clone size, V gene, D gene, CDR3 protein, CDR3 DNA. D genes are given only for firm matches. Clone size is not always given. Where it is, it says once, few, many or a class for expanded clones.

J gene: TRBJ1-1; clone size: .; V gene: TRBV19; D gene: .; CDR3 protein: CAVGGRLNTEAFF; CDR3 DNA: TGTGCCGTTGGGGGCAGGTTGAACACTGAAGCTTTCTTT
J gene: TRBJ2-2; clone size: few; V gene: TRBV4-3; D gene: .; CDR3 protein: CASSQDSGHGELFF; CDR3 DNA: TGCGCCAGCAGCCAAGATTCAGGCCACGGGGAGCTGTTTTTT
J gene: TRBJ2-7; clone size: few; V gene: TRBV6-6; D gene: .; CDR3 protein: CASSSDNYEQYF; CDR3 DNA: TGTGCCAGCAGTTCCGACAACTACGAGCAGTACTTC
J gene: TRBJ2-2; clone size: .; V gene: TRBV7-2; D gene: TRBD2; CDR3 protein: CASTKLAGGRTGELFF; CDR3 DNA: TGTGCCAGCACCAAACTAGCGGGAGGGCGAACCGGGGAGCTGTTTTTT
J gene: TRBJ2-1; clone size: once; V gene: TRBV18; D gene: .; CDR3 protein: CASSRDGSSYNEQFF; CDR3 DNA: TGTGCCAGCTCGCGGGACGGGAGCTCCTACAATGAGCAGTTCTTC
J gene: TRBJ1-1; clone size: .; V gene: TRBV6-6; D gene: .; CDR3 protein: CASRESGATEAFF; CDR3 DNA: TGTGCCAGCAGGGAATCGGGAGCGACTGAAGCTTTCTTT
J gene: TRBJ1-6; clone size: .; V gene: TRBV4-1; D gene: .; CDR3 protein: CASSQWQANSPLHF; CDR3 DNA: TGCGCCAGCAGCCAATGGCAGGCTAATTCACCCCTCCACTTT
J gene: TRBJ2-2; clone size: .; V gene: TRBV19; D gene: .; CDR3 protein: CASSILGLGLARNTGELFF; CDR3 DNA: TGTGCCAGTAGTATCCTGGGCTTAGGGCTAGCGAGGAACACCGGGGAGCTGTTTTTT
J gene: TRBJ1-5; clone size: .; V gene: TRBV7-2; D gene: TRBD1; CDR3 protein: CASSFDRGHQPQHF; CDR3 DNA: TGTGCCAGCAGCTTTGACAGGGGGCATCAGCCCCAGCATTTT
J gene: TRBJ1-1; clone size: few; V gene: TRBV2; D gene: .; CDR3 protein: CAALGGGDAFF; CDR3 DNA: TGTGCCGCTCTTGGGGGGGGAGACGCTTTCTTT
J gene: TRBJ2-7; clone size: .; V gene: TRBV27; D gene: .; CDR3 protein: CASSSRKGTYEQYF; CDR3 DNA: TGTGCCAGCAGTTCGAGAAAGGGGACCTACGAGCAGTACTTC
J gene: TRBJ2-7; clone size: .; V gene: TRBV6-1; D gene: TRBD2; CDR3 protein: CASKGAGAAYEQYF; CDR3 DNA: TGTGCCAGCAAAGGAGCGGGGGCCGCCTACGAGCAGTACTTC
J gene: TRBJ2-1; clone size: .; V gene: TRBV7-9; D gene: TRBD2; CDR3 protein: CSGGATSGSPHEQFF; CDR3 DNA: TGTTCCGGAGGGGCTACTAGCGGGAGTCCCCATGAGCAGTTCTTC
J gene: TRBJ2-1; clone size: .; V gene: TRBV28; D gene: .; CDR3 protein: CASSFGQNEQFF; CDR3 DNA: TGTGCCAGCAGCTTCGGACAGAATGAGCAGTTCTTC
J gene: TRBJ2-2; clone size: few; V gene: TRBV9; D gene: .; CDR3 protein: CASSVEYTGELFF; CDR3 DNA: TGTGCCAGCAGCGTGGAGTACACCGGGGAGCTGTTTTTT
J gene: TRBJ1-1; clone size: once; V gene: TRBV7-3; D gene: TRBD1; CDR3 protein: CASSLTGTGGEAFF; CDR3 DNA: TGTGCCAGCAGCTTAACCGGGACAGGGGGGGAAGCTTTCTTT
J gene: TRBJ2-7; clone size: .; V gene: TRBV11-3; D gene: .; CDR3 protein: CASKGTGSYEQYF; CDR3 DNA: TGTGCCAGCAAAGGAACAGGGTCCTACGAGCAGTACTTC
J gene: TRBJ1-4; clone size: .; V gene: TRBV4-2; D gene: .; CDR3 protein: CASSQDPEKQVNEKLFF; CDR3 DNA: TGTGCCAGCAGCCAAGATCCAGAGAAACAGGTTAATGAAAAACTGTTTTTT
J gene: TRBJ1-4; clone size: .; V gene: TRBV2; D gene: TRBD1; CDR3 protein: CASIEEPTGVLNEKLFF; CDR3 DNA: TGTGCCAGCATCGAGGAGCCCACAGGGGTACTTAATGAAAAACTGTTTTTT
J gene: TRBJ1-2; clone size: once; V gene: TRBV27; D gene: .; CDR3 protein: CASSLLAPGEYGYTF; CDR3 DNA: TGTGCCAGCAGTTTATTGGCGCCAGGCGAGTATGGCTACACCTTC
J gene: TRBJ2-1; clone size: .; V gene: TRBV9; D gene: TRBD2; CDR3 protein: CASSVAGLVGSASYNEQFF; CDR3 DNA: TGTGCCAGCAGCGTAGCTGGACTAGTGGGTAGCGCCAGCTACAATGAGCAGTTCTTC
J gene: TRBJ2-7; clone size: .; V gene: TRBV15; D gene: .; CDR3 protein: CATSRDLSGTYEQYF; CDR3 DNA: TGTGCCACCAGCAGAGATCTTTCAGGGACCTACGAGCAGTACTTC
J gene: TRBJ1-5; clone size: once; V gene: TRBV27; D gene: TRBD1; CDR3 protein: CASSHLPGQGSNQPQHF; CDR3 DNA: TGTGCCAGCAGTCACCTTCCCGGACAGGGAAGCAATCAGCCCCAGCATTTT
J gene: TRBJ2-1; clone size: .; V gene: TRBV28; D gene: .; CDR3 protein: CATDRGSYNEQFF; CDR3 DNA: TGTGCCACGGACCGGGGTTCCTACAATGAGCAGTTCTTC
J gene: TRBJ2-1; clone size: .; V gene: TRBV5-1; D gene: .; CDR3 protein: CASTSVPLGQFF; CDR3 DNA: TGCGCCAGCACCTCCGTCCCCCTAGGGCAGTTCTTC
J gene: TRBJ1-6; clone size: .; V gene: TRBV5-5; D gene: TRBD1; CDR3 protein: CASSFTGVFTSSYNSPLHF; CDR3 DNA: TGTGCCAGCAGCTTTACAGGGGTTTTCACTAGCTCCTATAATTCACCCCTCCACTTT